This T cell receptor beta chain appears in the sequencing data of a study of blood T cell repertoires in COVID-19. Data came from immunoSEQ multiplex PCR; TCRdb stores just in-frame clones and leaves some out. The data contain under 300,000 clones, around 83% of them singletons. Sequences were obtained from peripheral blood. The source of this sequence is a woman aged 18-35 years with acute or convalescent COVID-19.

CDR3 protein: CASSATSGSRAQYF. CDR3 bases: TGTGCCAGCAGCGCGACTAGCGGGAGTCGGGCCCAGTACTTC. The chain combines TRBV9 with TRBJ2-5; 12 positions agree with TRBD2. V shed 3 bases, J shed 9 bases, and the junction held 6 bases outside the gene matches. This CDR3 is built from 14 residues. Germline CDR1 and CDR2: SGDLS and YYNGEE.